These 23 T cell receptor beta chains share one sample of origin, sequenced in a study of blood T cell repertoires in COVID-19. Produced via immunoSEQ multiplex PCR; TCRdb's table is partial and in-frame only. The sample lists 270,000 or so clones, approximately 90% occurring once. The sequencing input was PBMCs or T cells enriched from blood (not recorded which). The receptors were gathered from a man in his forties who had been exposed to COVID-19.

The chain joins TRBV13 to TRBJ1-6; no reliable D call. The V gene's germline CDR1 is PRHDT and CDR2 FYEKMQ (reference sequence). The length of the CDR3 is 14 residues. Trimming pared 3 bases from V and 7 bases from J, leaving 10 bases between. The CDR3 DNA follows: TGTGCCAGCAGCTTCGGCGGTGGCAATTCACCCCTCCACTTT. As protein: CASSFGGGNSPLHF.

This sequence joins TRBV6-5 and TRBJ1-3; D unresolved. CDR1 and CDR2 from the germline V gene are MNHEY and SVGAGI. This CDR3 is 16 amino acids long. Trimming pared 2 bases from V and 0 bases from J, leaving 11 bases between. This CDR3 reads CASSYDGGSSGNTIYF. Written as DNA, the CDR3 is TGTGCCAGCAGTTACGACGGCGGGAGCTCTGGAAACACCATATATTTT.

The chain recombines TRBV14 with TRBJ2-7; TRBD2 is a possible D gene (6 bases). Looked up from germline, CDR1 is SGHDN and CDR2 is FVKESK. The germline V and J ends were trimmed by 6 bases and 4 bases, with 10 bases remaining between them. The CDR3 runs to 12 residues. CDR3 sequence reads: CASSPGTYEQYF. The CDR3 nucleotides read TGTGCCAGCAGTCCCGGGACTTACGAGCAGTACTTC.

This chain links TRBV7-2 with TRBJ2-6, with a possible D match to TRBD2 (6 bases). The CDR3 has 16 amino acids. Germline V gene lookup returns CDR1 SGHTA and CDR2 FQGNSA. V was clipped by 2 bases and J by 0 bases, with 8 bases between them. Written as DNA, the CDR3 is TGTGCCAGCAGCTTACAGGGAGGCTCTGGGGCCAACGTCCTGACTTTC. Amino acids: CASSLQGGSGANVLTF.

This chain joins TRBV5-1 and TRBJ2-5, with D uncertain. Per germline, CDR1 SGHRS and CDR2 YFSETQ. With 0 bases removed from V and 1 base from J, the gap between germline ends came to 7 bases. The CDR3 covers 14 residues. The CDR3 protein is CASSLEQFQETQYF. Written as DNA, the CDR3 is TGCGCCAGCAGCTTGGAACAATTCCAAGAGACCCAGTACTTC.

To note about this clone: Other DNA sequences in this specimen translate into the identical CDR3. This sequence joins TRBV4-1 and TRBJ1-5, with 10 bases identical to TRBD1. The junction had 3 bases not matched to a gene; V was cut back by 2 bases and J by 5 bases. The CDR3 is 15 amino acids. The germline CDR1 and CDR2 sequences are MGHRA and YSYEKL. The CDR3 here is CASSQPGQGYQPQHF. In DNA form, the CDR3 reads TGCGCCAGCAGCCAACCGGGACAGGGGTATCAGCCCCAGCATTTT.

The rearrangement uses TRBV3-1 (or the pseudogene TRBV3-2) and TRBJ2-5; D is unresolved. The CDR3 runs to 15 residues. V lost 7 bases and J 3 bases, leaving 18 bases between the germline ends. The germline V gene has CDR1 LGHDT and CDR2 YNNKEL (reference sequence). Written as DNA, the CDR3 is TGTGCCAGCAAAGCCTCCCCTACTACCAAAGAGACCCAGTACTTC. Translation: CASKASPTTKETQYF.

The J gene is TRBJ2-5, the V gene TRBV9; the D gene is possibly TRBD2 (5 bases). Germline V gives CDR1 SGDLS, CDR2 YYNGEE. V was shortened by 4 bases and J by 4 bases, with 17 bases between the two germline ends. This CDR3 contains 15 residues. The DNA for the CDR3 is TGTGCCAGCAGCACACGTCCGGGATTCGGAGAGACCCAGTACTTC. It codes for CASSTRPGFGETQYF.

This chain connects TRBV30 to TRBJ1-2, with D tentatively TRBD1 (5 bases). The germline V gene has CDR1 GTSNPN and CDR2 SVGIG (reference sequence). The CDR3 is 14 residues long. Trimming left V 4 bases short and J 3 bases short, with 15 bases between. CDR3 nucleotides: TGTGCCTGGACCTACGGCGGGGCTTACTATGGCTACACCTTC. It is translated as CAWTYGGAYYGYTF.

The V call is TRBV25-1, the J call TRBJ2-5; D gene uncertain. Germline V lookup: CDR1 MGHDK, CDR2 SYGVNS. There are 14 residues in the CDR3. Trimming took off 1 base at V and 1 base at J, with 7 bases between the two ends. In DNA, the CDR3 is TGTGCCAGCAGTGAATTTTACAGCCAAGAGACCCAGTACTTC. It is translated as CASSEFYSQETQYF.

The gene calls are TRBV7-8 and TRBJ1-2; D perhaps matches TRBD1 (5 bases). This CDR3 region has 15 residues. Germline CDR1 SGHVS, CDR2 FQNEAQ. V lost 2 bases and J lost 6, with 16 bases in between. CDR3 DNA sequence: TGTGCCAGCAGCTTACAGTTAGCGGGGCTAAATGGCTACACCTTC. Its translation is CASSLQLAGLNGYTF.

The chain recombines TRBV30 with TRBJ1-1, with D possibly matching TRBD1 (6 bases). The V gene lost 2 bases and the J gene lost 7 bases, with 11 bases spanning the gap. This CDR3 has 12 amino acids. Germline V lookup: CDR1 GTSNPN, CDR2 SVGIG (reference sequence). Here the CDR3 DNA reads TGTGCCTGGAGTCGGGCAGGGGATGAAGCTTTCTTT. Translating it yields CAWSRAGDEAFF.

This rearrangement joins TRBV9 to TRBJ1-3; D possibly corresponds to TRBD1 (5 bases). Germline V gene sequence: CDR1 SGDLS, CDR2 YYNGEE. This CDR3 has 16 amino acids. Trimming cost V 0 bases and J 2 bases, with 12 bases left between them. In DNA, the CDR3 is TGTGCCAGCAGCGTAGTGGCGGGGGGTCCTGGAAACACCATATATTTT. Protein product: CASSVVAGGPGNTIYF. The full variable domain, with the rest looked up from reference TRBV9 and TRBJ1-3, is DSGVTQTPKHLITATGQRVTLRCSPRSGDLSVYWYQQSLDQGLQFLIQYYNGEERAKGNILERFSAQQFPDLHSELNLSSLELGDSALYFCASSVVAGGPGNTIYFGEGSWLTVV.

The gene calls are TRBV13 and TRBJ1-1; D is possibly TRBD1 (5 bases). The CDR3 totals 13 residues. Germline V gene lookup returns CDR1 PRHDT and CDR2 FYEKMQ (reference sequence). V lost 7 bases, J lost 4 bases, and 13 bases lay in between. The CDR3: CASIKGPGTEAFF. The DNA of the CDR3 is TGTGCCAGCATCAAGGGGCCGGGCACTGAAGCTTTCTTT. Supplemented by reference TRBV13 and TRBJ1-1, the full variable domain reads AAGVIQSPRHLIKEKRETATLKCYPIPRHDTVYWYQQGPGQDPQFLISFYEKMQSDKGSIPDRFSAQQFSDYHSELNMSSLELGDSALYFCASIKGPGTEAFFGQGTRLTVV.

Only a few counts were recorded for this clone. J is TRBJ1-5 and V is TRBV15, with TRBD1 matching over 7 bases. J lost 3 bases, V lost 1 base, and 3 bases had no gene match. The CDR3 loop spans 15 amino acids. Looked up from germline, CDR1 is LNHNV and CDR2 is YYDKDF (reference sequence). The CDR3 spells CATSRAGGDNQPQHF. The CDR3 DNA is TGTGCCACCAGCAGAGCAGGGGGTGACAATCAGCCCCAGCATTTT. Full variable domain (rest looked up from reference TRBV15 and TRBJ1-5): DAMVIQNPRYQVTQFGKPVTLSCSQTLNHNVMYWYQQKSSQAPKLLFHYYDKDFNNEADTPDNFQSRRPNTSFCFLDIRSPGLGDTAMYLCATSRAGGDNQPQHFGDGTRLSIL.

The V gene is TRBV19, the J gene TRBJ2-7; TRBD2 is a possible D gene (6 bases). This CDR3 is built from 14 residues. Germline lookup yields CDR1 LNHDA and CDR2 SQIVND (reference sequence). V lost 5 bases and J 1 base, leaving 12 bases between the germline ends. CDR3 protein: CASSLGEVSYEQYF. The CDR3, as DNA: TGTGCCAGTAGTCTGGGGGAGGTTTCCTACGAGCAGTACTTC.

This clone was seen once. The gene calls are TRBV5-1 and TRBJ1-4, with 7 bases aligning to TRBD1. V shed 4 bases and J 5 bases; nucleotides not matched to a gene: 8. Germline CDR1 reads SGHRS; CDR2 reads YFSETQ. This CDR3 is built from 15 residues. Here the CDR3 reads CASSPGGTSNEKLFF. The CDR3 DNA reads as TGCGCCAGCAGCCCAGGGGGGACAAGCAATGAAAAACTGTTTTTT.

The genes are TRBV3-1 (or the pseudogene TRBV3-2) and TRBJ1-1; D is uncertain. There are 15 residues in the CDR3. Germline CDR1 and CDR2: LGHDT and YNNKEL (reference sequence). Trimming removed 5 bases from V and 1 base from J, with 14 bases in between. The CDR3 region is CASSGPRIRNTEAFF. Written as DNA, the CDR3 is TGTGCCAGCAGCGGTCCGCGGATCAGGAACACTGAAGCTTTCTTT.

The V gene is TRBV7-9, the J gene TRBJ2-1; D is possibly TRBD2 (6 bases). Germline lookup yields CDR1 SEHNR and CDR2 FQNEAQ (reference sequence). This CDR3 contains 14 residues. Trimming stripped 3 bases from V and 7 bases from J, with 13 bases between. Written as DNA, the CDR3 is TGTGCCAGCAGCTTGGGGCTAGCGAGTAATGAGCAGTTCTTC. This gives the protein CASSLGLASNEQFF.

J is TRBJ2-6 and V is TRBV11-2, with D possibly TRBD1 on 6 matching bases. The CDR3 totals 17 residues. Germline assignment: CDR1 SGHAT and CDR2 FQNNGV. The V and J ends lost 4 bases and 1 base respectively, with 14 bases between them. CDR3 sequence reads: CASSSRDTLSGANVLTF. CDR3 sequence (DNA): TGTGCCAGCAGCTCCCGGGACACCTTATCTGGGGCCAACGTCCTGACTTTC.

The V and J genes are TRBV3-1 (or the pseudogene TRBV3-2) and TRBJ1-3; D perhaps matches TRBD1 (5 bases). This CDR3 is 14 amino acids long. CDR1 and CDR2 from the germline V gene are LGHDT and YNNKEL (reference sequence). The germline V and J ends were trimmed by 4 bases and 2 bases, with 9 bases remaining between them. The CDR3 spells CASSPGRPGNTIYF. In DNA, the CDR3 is TGTGCCAGCAGCCCAGGGCGACCTGGAAACACCATATATTTT.

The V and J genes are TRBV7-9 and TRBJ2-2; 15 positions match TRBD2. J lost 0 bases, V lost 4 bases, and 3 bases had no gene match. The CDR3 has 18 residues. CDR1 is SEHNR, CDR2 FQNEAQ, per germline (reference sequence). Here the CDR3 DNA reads TGTGCCAGCAGCTCACGGACTAGCGGGAGGGCGAACACCGGGGAGCTGTTTTTT. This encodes CASSSRTSGRANTGELFF. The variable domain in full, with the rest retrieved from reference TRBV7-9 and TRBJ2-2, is DTGVSQNPRHKITKRGQNVTFRCDPISEHNRLYWYRQTLGQGPEFLTYFQNEAQLEKSRLLSDRFSAERPKGSFSTLEIQRTEQGDSAMYLCASSSRTSGRANTGELFFGEGSRLTVL.

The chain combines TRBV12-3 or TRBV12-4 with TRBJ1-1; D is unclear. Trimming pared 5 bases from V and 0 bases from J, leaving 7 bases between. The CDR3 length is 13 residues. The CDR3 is CASSRILNTEAFF. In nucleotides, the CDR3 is TGTGCCAGCAGTCGTATTTTGAACACTGAAGCTTTCTTT.